The sequence of this TCR beta chain was determined in a study of shared clonotypes between healthy human individuals. Findings and limits, study-wide: Naive CD4 clonotype sharing across several donors was 4% to 5.5%.

The split of CD4+ cells yielded CD45RA+ naive and CD45RA-negative memory subsets. As concerns this clone: Its antigen is unknown.

V lost 3 bases and J lost 5, with 8 bases in between. The germline V gene encodes CDR1 KGHSH and CDR2 LQKENI. The length of the CDR3 is 13 residues. TCRdb keeps only in-frame clones here, not all; method: immunoSEQ multiplex PCR. The top ten clones hold approximately 0.5% of a sample with approximately 1,000,000 clones, roughly 74% of them seen once. This chain joins TRBV18 and TRBJ2-1; no clear D gene. The clonotype originates from a man younger than 35 in good health. Some clones in this sample may be carry-over from other donors' samples. Sequenced input: memory CD4+ T cells from PBMCs. Specified subset: CD45RA-negative fraction. CDR3 bases: TGTGCCAGCTCACCTGGCCGAAACAATGAGCAGTTCTTC. Translating it yields CASSPGRNNEQFF.